The 12 T cell receptor beta chains presented below share a single source sample, sequenced in a study of breast tumors, draining lymph nodes, adjacent tissues. MiXCR was run by TCRdb on the multiplex PCR reads, yielding one entry per CDR3 protein. The table shows about 140,000 distinct CDR3 sequences, with 32% occurring only once. Samples came from axillary lymph nodes draining the breast cancer. The sample comprised axillary lymph node tissue. The receptors derive from a female donor with breast cancer. Some clones in this sample may be carry-over from other donors' samples.

At least ten counts were recorded for this clonotype. The rearrangement uses TRBV6-1 and TRBJ2-5, with 8 bases identical to TRBD1. Germline CDR1 reads MNHNS; CDR2 reads SASEGT. This CDR3 is built from 18 residues. Trimming removed 6 bases from V and 5 bases from J; junction bases left unmatched: 20. The CDR3 region is CASRGGRRTGRKLETQYF. CDR3 in DNA: TGTGCCAGCAGGGGGGGCAGAAGGACAGGGCGGAAATTGGAGACCCAGTACTTC.

The sample holds a few counts of this clonotype. A much larger clone lies one base from this, so it may be a read error. The genes are TRBV7-9 and TRBJ1-2, with D unresolved. Germline V lookup: CDR1 SEHNR, CDR2 FQNEAQ (reference sequence). The CDR3 loop spans 15 amino acids. The CDR3 DNA reads TGTGCCAGCAGCTTAGAGGTCAGGACGAACTATGGCTACCCCTTC. Protein: CASSLEVRTNYGYPF.

V usage is TRBV19 and J usage is TRBJ2-7; TRBD1 is a possible D gene (5 bases). This CDR3 contains 15 residues. The germline gives CDR1 LNHDA, CDR2 SQIVND (reference sequence). V was trimmed by 6 bases and J by 4 bases, leaving 19 bases between them. The CDR3 bases are TGTGCCAGTAGCATAAAGCCAGGGCCCAATTACGAGCAGTACTTC. Its translation: CASSIKPGPNYEQYF.

This clonotype was counted a few times. One base away lies a much larger clone, so this may be a sequencing read error. The rearrangement uses TRBV2 and TRBJ2-1, with no clear D. The CDR3 spans 12 residues. CDR1 and CDR2 from the germline V gene are SNHLY and FYNNEI. The CDR3 DNA reads as TGTGCCAGCAGTACCAGGTACAGTGAGCAGTTCTTC. Protein sequence: CASSTRYSEQFF.

This clonotype has at least ten counts. The CDR3 DNA sequence: TGTGCCAGCAGCCGGAAGTTCTGGAGGGTTCCCTCACCCCTCCACTTT. It encodes CASSRKFWRVPSPLHF. This rearrangement joins TRBV3-2 to TRBJ1-6. TRBV3-2 corresponds to a pseudogene. The CDR3 extends over 16 amino acids.

V usage is TRBV7-8 and J usage is TRBJ2-2; TRBD1 might be the D (6 bases). The V end was cut by 5 bases, the J end by 0 bases, with 13 bases between. Germline V CDR1 and CDR2: SGHVS, FQNEAQ. CDR3 length: 16 amino acids. The CDR3 coding sequence is TGTGCCAGCAGCACGGTACAGGGCGCGAACACCGGGGAGCTGTTTTTT. Protein: CASSTVQGANTGELFF.

The rearrangement links TRBV2 to TRBJ2-1; D ambiguous. Trimming removed 0 bases at V and 10 bases at J, with 10 bases between. Germline assignment: CDR1 SNHLY and CDR2 FYNNEI. The CDR3 is 13 amino acids. The CDR3 spells CASSEALTEEQFF. CDR3 nucleotides: TGTGCCAGCAGTGAAGCGCTAACGGAAGAGCAGTTCTTC.

At least ten counts were recorded for this clonotype. V usage is TRBV7-9 and J usage is TRBJ1-2; 8 positions match TRBD1. The CDR3 is 15 residues long. With 5 bases clipped from V and 4 bases from J, the junction kept 9 bases outside the gene matches. From germline, CDR1 is SEHNR and CDR2 FQNEAQ (reference sequence). The CDR3, as DNA: TGTGCCAGCAGCCTAAGGGGGACAGGAAGCTATGGCTACACCTTC. Its protein is CASSLRGTGSYGYTF.

This clonotype has ten or more counts. The chain employs TRBV6-5 and TRBJ1-5, with D perhaps TRBD1 (6 bases). This CDR3 region has 15 residues. V shed 6 bases and J shed 7 bases, with 19 bases lying between them. Germline V gene lookup returns CDR1 MNHEY and CDR2 SVGAGI. The CDR3 protein is CASSLYRAQGQPQHF. For the CDR3, the DNA is TGTGCCAGCAGCCTCTACAGGGCCCAGGGCCAGCCCCAGCATTTT.

Many counts were recorded for this clonotype. The chain is built from TRBV9 and TRBJ1-4; D is undetermined. Germline V gives CDR1 SGDLS, CDR2 YYNGEE. CDR3 length: 17 residues. V shed 0 bases and J shed 4 bases, with 16 bases lying between them. CDR3 in DNA: TGTGCCAGCAGCGTAGGGGAGAGCCTAAAGATTAATGAAAAACTGTTTTTT. Translating gives CASSVGESLKINEKLFF. Combining the CDR3 with reference TRBV9 and TRBJ1-4 gives the whole variable domain DSGVTQTPKHLITATGQRVTLRCSPRSGDLSVYWYQQSLDQGLQFLIQYYNGEERAKGNILERFSAQQFPDLHSELNLSSLELGDSALYFCASSVGESLKINEKLFFGSGTQLSVL.

The chain has TRBV20-1 and TRBJ1-4; no reliable D call. Germline V lookup: CDR1 DFQATT, CDR2 SNEGSKA (reference sequence). Trimming pared 3 bases from V and 11 bases from J, leaving 22 bases between. This CDR3 has 15 amino acids. The CDR3 region is CSARDFRRLAGKLFF. In DNA form, the CDR3 reads TGCAGTGCTAGGGATTTCCGACGCCTCGCGGGGAAACTGTTTTTT.

The V gene is TRBV5-5, the J gene TRBJ2-3; D not certain. V was cut by 1 base and J by 11 bases, with 17 bases left in between. The germline V gene encodes CDR1 SGHKS and CDR2 YYEKEE (reference sequence). This CDR3 region has 14 residues. CDR3 in DNA: TGTGCCAGCAGCTTGTATTCACAGAACAATGAGCAGTATTTT. Protein product: CASSLYSQNNEQYF.